Listed here are 10 T cell receptor beta chains from one sample, sequenced in a study of cytomegalovirus exposure and HLA in healthy donors. The study ran its PCR with 60 Vbeta and 13 Jbeta primers. Produced via immunoSEQ multiplex PCR; TCRdb's table is partial and in-frame only. The sample carries some 150,000 clones, more than 70% recorded once. Sequencing used PBMCs. The receptors were sampled from a male donor in good health and CMV-seronegative.

The chain carries TRBV5-1 and TRBJ1-1; D might be TRBD1 (6 bases). Between the trimmed V and J ends, which lost 0 bases and 1 base, there was a span of 16 bases. The CDR3 is 17 residues long. CDR1 and CDR2 (germline): SGHRS, YFSETQ. CDR3: CASSLEVWGPANTEAFF. The CDR3 DNA is TGCGCCAGCAGCTTGGAAGTTTGGGGGCCGGCGAACACTGAAGCTTTCTTT.

The J gene is TRBJ2-3, the V gene TRBV5-1; TRBD2 matches 11 bases. The V gene's germline CDR1 is SGHRS and CDR2 YFSETQ. With 5 bases clipped from V and 4 bases from J, the junction kept 15 bases outside the gene matches. The CDR3 covers 18 residues. In DNA form, the CDR3 reads TGCGCCAGCAGACCTTTGTCGGTAGCGGGGGGGCGGTCAGATACGCAGTATTTT. The encoded protein is CASRPLSVAGGRSDTQYF.

The rearrangement uses TRBV19 and TRBJ1-5, with D possibly TRBD1 on 5 matching bases. Germline-derived CDR1 and CDR2 are LNHDA and SQIVND (reference sequence). The CDR3 runs to 14 residues. Trimming shortened V by 0 bases and J by 4 bases, and 7 bases separated the two germline ends. CDR3 DNA sequence: TGTGCCAGTAGTATAGAAGGGGTAAATCAGCCCCAGCATTTT. This gives the protein CASSIEGVNQPQHF. The whole variable domain, filled in from reference TRBV19 and TRBJ1-5, reads DGGITQSPKYLFRKEGQNVTLSCEQNLNHDAMYWYRQDPGQGLRLIYYSQIVNDFQKGDIAEGYSVSREKKESFPLTVTSAQKNPTAFYLCASSIEGVNQPQHFGDGTRLSIL.

The chain combines TRBV7-9 with TRBJ1-4; D may be TRBD1 (5 bases). The germline CDR1 and CDR2 sequences are SEHNR and FQNEAQ (reference sequence). The V end lost 5 bases, the J end lost 1 base, and 8 bases lay between the germline ends. The CDR3 length is 14 residues. DNA for the CDR3: TGTGCCAGCAGCCCCAGGGAAACTAATGAAAAACTGTTTTTT. Encoded protein: CASSPRETNEKLFF.

This clone was picked up one time. V is TRBV28 and J is TRBJ1-4, with D maybe TRBD1 (5 bases). V was pared by 5 bases and J by 0 bases, with 16 bases between. Germline assignment: CDR1 MDHEN and CDR2 SYDVKM. The CDR3 runs 17 residues. The DNA for the CDR3 is TGTGCCAGCAGTAACCATGGCACAGGACCAACTAATGAAAAACTGTTTTTT. Translating it yields CASSNHGTGPTNEKLFF.

The V gene is TRBV6-5, the J gene TRBJ1-6, with no clear D. CDR1 is MNHEY and CDR2 is SVGAGI in the germline V gene. The CDR3 extends over 16 amino acids. The ends were cut back, 4 bases at V and 6 bases at J, with 16 bases in the middle. Here the CDR3 DNA reads TGTGCCAGCAGTTCAAGCGTCCGGAGGGCTAATTCACCCCTCCACTTT. This encodes CASSSSVRRANSPLHF.

The chain has TRBV9 and TRBJ2-1; 7 nucleotides line up with TRBD2. Germline V gene lookup returns CDR1 SGDLS and CDR2 YYNGEE. V lost 0 bases to trimming and J lost 7 bases; unmatched junction nucleotides: 10. This CDR3 is 16 amino acids long. Here the CDR3 reads CASSVAPAGLDNEQFF. CDR3 DNA sequence: TGTGCCAGCAGCGTAGCCCCAGCGGGGCTTGATAATGAGCAGTTCTTC. The entire variable domain, with the rest obtained from reference TRBV9 and TRBJ2-1, is as follows: DSGVTQTPKHLITATGQRVTLRCSPRSGDLSVYWYQQSLDQGLQFLIQYYNGEERAKGNILERFSAQQFPDLHSELNLSSLELGDSALYFCASSVAPAGLDNEQFFGPGTRLTVL.

The V call is TRBV30, the J call TRBJ2-5, with 8 positions matching TRBD2. The J call may be faulty, since TRBJ2-7 better matches the DNA end. Per germline, CDR1 GTSNPN and CDR2 SVGIG (reference sequence). The CDR3 is 15 residues long. CDR3 nucleotides: TGTGCCTGGAGGGACCCGGGGGGGGCGACCTACGAGCAGTACTTC. As protein: CAWRDPGGATYEQYF.

This clone has only a few counts. This chain joins TRBV10-3 and TRBJ1-2, with TRBD1 matching 7 bases. This CDR3 has 13 residues. Per germline, CDR1 ENHRY and CDR2 SYGVKD. V lost 2 bases to trimming and J lost 3 bases; unmatched junction nucleotides: 0. The CDR3 DNA reads TGTGCCATCAGTGAGACAGGGGACTATGGCTACACCTTC. It codes for CAISETGDYGYTF.

The V gene is TRBV7-2, the J gene TRBJ2-2; a possible D gene is TRBD1 (5 bases). Trimming took off 3 bases at V and 2 bases at J, with 10 bases between the two ends. The germline gives CDR1 SGHTA, CDR2 FQGNSA. CDR3 length: 15 amino acids. CDR3: CASSLGPSNTGELFF. For the CDR3, the DNA is TGTGCCAGCAGCTTGGGGCCGTCTAACACCGGGGAGCTGTTTTTT.